The present TCR beta chain was sequenced within a study of human T cells and chemical hapten exposure. Study information: Each week of the roughly 23-week study, patients had diphenylcyclopropenone applied to the scalp.

Turning to this clonotype: Its antigen is unidentified.

The CDR3 consists of 14 residues. V shed 3 bases and J shed 2 bases, with 12 bases lying between them. CDR1 and CDR2 from the germline V gene are SQVTM and ANQGSEA. Study-level findings and limits: PT1 expanded TCR counts and patch test score were linked, and their correlation was positive. The number of TCRs above 1 in 1000 frequency did not change after DPC sensitization.

TCRdb passed the RACE reads through MiXCR, listing each CDR3 protein once. The sample has 35,000 to 50,000 distinct CDR3 sequences, about 10% seen once. The sample's time point: pre-sensitization, week 0. Treatment given: therapeutic diphenylcyclopropenone sensitization with weekly scalp DPC. Phlebotomy was performed prior to application of every patch test. The receptor comes from a man aged 25-45 years with alopecia areata. Some clones in this sample may be carry-over from other donors' samples. Sequenced here: whole blood, sampled in connection with sensitization to the hapten diphenylcyclopropenone (DPC). The V and J genes are TRBV29-1 and TRBJ2-3; maybe TRBD2 (6 bases). CDR3: CSVDMTGVTDTQYF. As DNA, the CDR3 is TGCAGCGTTGATATGACGGGGGTCACAGATACGCAGTATTTT.